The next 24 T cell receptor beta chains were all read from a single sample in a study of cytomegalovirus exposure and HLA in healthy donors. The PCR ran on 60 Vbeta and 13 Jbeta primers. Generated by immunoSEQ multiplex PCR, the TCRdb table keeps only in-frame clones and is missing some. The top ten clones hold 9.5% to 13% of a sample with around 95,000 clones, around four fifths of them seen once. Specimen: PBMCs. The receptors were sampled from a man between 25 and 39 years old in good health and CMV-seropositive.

CDR3 nucleotide sequence: TGTGCCAGCAGTTACTCCCGGGAATTGGTCAATGAGCAGTTCTTC. As protein: CASSYSRELVNEQFF. The rearrangement uses TRBV6-5 and TRBJ2-1; possibly TRBD2 for D (5 bases). Trimming pared 0 bases from V and 6 bases from J, leaving 12 bases between. Germline V lookup: CDR1 MNHEY, CDR2 SVGAGI. The CDR3 has 15 amino acids.

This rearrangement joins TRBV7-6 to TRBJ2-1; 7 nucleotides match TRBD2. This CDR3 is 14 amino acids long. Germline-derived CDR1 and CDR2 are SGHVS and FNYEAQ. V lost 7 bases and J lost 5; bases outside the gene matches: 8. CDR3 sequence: CASTSGLADNEQFF. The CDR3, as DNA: TGTGCCAGCACGTCAGGCCTAGCGGACAATGAGCAGTTCTTC.

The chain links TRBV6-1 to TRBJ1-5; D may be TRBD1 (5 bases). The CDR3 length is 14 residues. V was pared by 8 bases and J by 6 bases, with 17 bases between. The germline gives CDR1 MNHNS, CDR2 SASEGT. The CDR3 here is CASDPPAGGQPQHF. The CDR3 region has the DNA TGTGCCAGCGACCCACCCGCGGGGGGTCAGCCCCAGCATTTT.

CDR3 residues: CASSLGQALLLEAFF. CDR3 in DNA: TGTGCCAGCTCACTGGGACAGGCCCTGTTACTCGAAGCTTTCTTT. The V and J genes are TRBV18 and TRBJ1-1; 8 bases align to TRBD1. The CDR3 is 15 residues long. The junction had 12 bases not matched to a gene; V was cut back by 4 bases and J by 8 bases. Germline V gene sequence: CDR1 KGHSH, CDR2 LQKENI.

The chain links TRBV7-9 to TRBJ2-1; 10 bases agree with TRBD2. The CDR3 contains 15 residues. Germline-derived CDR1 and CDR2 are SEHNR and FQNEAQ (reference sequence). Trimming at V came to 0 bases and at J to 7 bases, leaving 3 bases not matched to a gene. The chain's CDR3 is CASSLAAGGPNEQFF. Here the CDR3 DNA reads TGTGCCAGCAGCTTAGCAGCGGGGGGGCCTAATGAGCAGTTCTTC.

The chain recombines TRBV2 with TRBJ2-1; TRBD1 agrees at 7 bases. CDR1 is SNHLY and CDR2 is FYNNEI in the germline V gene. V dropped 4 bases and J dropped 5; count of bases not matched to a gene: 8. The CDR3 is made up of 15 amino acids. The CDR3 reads CASSGGTDNNNEQFF. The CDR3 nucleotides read TGTGCCAGCAGTGGAGGGACAGACAATAACAATGAGCAGTTCTTC. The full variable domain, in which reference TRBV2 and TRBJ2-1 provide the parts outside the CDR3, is EPEVTQTPSHQVTQMGQEVILRCVPISNHLYFYWYRQILGQKVEFLVSFYNNEISEKSEIFDDQFSVERPDGSNFTLKIRSTKLEDSAMYFCASSGGTDNNNEQFFGPGTRLTVL.

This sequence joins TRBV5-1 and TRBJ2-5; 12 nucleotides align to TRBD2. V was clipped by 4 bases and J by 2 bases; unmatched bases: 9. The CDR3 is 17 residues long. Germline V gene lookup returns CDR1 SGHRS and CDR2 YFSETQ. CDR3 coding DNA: TGCGCCAGCAGCCTACGGACTAGCGGGGCCCCACAAGAGACCCAGTACTTC. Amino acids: CASSLRTSGAPQETQYF.

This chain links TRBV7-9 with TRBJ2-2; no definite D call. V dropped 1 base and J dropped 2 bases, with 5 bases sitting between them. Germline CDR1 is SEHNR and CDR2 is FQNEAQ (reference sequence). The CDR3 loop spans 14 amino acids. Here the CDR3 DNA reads TGTGCCAGCAGCTTAGATAGTAACACCGGGGAGCTGTTTTTT. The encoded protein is CASSLDSNTGELFF.

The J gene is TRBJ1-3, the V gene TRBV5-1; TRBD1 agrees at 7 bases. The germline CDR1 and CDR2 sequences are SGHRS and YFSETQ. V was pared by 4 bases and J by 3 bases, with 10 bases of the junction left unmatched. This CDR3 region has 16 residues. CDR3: CASSRSGTEVGNTIYF. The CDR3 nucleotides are TGCGCCAGCAGCAGGTCCGGGACAGAAGTTGGAAACACCATATATTTT.

The CDR3 sequence: CASSPDGVSYEQYF. The CDR3 DNA is TGTGCCAGCTCACCCGACGGAGTGTCCTACGAGCAGTACTTC. The gene calls are TRBV18 and TRBJ2-7; D ambiguous. The CDR3 sequence is 14 residues long. CDR1 and CDR2 from the germline V gene are KGHSH and LQKENI. V was pared by 3 bases and J by 1 base, with 10 bases between.

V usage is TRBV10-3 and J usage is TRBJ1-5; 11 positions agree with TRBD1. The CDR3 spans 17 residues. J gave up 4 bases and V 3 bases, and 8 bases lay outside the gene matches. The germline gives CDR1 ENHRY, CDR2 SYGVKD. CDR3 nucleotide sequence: TGTGCCATCAGTGAAGGTGGACAGGGGGCGCATAATCAGCCCCAGCATTTT. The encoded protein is CAISEGGQGAHNQPQHF.

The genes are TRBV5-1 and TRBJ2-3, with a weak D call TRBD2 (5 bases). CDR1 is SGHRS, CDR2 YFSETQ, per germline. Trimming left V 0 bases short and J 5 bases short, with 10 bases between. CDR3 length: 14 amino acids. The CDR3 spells CASSLVGRGDTQYF. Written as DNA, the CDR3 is TGCGCCAGCAGCTTGGTAGGGAGAGGAGATACGCAGTATTTT.

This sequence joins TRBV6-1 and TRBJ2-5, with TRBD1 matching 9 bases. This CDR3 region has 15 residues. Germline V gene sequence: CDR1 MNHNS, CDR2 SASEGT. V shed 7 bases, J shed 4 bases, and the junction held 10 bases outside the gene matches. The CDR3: CASNAAGTGLETQYF. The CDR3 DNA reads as TGTGCCAGCAACGCGGCCGGGACAGGGTTAGAGACCCAGTACTTC.

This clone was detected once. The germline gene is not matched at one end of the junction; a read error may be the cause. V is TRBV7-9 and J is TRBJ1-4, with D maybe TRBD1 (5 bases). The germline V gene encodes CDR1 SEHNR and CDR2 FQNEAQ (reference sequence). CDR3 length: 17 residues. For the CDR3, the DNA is TGTTCCAGCAGCTTCCCCCGGGGCAGGAGGGAAAATGAAAAACTGTTTTTT. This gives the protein CSSSFPRGRRENEKLFF. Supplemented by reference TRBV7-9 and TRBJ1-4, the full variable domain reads DTGVSQNPRHKITKRGQNVTFRCDPISEHNRLYWYRQTLGQGPEFLTYFQNEAQLEKSRLLSDRFSAERPKGSFSTLEIQRTEQGDSAMYLCSSSFPRGRRENEKLFFGSGTQLSVL.

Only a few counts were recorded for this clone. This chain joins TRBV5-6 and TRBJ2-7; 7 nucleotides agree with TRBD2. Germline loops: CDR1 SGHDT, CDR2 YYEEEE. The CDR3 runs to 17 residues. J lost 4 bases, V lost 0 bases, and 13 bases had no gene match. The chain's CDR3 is CASSLGGPRVGGYEQYF. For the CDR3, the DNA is TGTGCCAGCAGCTTGGGAGGGCCAAGGGTCGGGGGGTACGAGCAGTACTTC.

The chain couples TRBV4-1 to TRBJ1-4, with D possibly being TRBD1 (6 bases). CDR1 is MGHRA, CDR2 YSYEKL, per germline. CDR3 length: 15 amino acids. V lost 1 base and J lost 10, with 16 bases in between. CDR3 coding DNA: TGCGCCAGCAGCCAAGGGGTCAGGGGAAGGGGAAAACTGTTTTTT. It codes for CASSQGVRGRGKLFF.

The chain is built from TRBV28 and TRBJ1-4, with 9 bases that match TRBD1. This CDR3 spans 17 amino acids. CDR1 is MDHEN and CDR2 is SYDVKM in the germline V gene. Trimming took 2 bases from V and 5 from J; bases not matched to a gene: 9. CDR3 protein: CASSLDIPGTGNEKLFF. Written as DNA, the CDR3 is TGTGCCAGCAGTTTAGACATCCCAGGGACAGGGAATGAAAAACTGTTTTTT.

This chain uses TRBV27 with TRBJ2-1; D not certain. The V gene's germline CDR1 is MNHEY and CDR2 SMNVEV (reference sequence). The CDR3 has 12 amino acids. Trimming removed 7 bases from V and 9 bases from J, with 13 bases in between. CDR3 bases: TGTGCCAGCAACATAATTGGTGGTGAGCAGTTCTTC. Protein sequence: CASNIIGGEQFF.

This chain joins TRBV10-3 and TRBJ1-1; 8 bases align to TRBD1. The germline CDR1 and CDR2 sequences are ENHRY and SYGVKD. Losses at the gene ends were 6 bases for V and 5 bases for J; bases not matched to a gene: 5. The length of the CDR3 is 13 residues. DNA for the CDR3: TGTGCCATCAGCGGGACAGGCGGTACTGAAGCTTTCTTT. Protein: CAISGTGGTEAFF.

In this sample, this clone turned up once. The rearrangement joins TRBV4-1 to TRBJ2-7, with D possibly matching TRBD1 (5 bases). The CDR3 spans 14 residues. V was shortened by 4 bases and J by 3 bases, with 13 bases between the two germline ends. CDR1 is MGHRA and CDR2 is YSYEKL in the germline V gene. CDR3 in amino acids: CASSLVQELYEQYF. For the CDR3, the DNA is TGCGCCAGCAGCCTAGTACAGGAGCTCTACGAGCAGTACTTC.

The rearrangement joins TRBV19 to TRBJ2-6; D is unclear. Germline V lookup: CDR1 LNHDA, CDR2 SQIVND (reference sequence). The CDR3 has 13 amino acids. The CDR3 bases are TGTGCGACAAGAAACTCTGGGGCCAACGTCCTGACTTTC. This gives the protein CATRNSGANVLTF.

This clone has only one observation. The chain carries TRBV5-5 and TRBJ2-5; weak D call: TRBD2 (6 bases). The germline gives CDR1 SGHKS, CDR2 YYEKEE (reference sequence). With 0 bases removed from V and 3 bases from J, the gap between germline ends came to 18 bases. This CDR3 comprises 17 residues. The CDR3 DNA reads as TGTGCCAGCAGCTTGGCCAGGGTCGGGAGCCAAAAAGAGACCCAGTACTTC. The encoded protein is CASSLARVGSQKETQYF. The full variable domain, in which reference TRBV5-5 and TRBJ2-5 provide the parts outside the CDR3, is DAGVTQSPTHLIKTRGQQVTLRCSPISGHKSVSWYQQVLGQGPQFIFQYYEKEERGRGNFPDRFSARQFPNYSSELNVNALLLGDSALYLCASSLARVGSQKETQYFGPGTRLLVL.

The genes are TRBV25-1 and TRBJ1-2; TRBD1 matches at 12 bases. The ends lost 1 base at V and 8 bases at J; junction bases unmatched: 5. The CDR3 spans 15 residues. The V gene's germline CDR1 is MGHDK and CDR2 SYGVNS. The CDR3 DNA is TGTGCCAGCAGTGAATCGGGGACAGGGGGCTCAGGCTACACCTTC. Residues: CASSESGTGGSGYTF.

CDR3 DNA sequence: TGCGCCAGCAGCCAAGCCCAGGGGGACCATCAGCCCCAGCATTTT. Translating it yields CASSQAQGDHQPQHF. The V and J genes are TRBV4-1 and TRBJ1-5; TRBD1 matches 7 bases. Trimming cost V 1 base and J 5 bases; bases outside gene matches: 5. Germline V lookup: CDR1 MGHRA, CDR2 YSYEKL. The CDR3 is made up of 15 amino acids.